This record covers a single T cell receptor (beta chain). Its target is unknown. Expansion with viral peptide pools was applied to antigen-specific CD4+ T cells by the ViraFEST assay prior to sequencing. Between days 9 and 10 of culture, CD4+ T cells were separated out. Confirmation by PCR established that the person had SARS-CoV-2 infection between March and December 2020. Produced via immunoSEQ multiplex PCR; TCRdb's table is partial and in-frame only. The sample lists some 30,000 clones, about 69% occurring once. Germline CDR1 SGHTA, CDR2 FQGNSA. The trim removed 6 bases at V and 2 bases at J, leaving 7 bases unmatched. The CDR3 is 15 amino acids. The data derive from a study of vaccination effects on CD4 cells after COVID-19. Regarding the study as a whole: Infection- and vaccine-induced clones contracted markedly late after vaccination.

The sample in question was CD4+ T cells from PBMCs cultured with a peptide pool, obtained before COVID-19 vaccination. This clonotype was sampled from a human donor who had a prior SARS-CoV-2 infection. This chain uses TRBV7-2 with TRBJ1-3; TRBD1 matches 7 bases. This CDR3 reads CASSNYRGTGNTIYF. The CDR3, as DNA: TGTGCCAGCAGTAATTACAGGGGAACTGGAAACACCATATATTTT.